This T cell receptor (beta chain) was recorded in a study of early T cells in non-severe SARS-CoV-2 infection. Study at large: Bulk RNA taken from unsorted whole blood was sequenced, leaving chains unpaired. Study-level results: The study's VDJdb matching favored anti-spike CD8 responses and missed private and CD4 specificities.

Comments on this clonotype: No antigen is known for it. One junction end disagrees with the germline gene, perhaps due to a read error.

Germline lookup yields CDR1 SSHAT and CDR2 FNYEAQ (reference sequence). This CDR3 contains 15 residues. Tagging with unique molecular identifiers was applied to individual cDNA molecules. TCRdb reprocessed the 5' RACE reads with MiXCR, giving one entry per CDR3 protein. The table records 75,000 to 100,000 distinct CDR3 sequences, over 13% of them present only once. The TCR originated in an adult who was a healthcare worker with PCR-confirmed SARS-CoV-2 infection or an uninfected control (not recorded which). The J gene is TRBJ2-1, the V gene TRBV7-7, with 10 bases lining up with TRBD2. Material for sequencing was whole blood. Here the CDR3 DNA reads TGTGCCAGCAGCCTAGCCGGGACTAGCGACAATGAGCAGTTCTTC. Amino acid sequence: CASSLAGTSDNEQFF.